This T cell receptor (beta chain) was captured in a study of spatial heterogeneity in lung cancer. Background on the study: In raw reads, more than nine appearances on average were recorded for each unique TCR and UMI combination.

TCRdb processed the 5' RACE reads anew with MiXCR; each CDR3 protein has one entry. The sample has about 7,100 distinct CDR3 sequences; roughly 7% are singletons. In this sample, this clonotype turned up many times. Antigen unknown. Findings and limits, study-wide: Tumor mutation count correlated with how many alpha and beta TCRs expanded intratumorally.

Sample time point: sample taken at primary tumor resection. Just over 70 TRACERx patients with early, untreated non-small cell lung cancer donated samples. Germline CDR1 is MDHEN and CDR2 is SYDVKM. Between the trimmed V and J ends, which lost 6 bases and 3 bases, there was a span of 15 bases. The CDR3 has 15 residues. J is TRBJ1-5 and V is TRBV28; unclear D gene. The sample in question was lung tumor tissue, obtained at surgery. The TCR comes from a male donor with early-stage non-small cell lung cancer. In DNA, the CDR3 is TGTGCCAGCAGACCCGCCAAAGGGTCCAATCAGCCCCAGCATTTT. As protein: CASRPAKGSNQPQHF.